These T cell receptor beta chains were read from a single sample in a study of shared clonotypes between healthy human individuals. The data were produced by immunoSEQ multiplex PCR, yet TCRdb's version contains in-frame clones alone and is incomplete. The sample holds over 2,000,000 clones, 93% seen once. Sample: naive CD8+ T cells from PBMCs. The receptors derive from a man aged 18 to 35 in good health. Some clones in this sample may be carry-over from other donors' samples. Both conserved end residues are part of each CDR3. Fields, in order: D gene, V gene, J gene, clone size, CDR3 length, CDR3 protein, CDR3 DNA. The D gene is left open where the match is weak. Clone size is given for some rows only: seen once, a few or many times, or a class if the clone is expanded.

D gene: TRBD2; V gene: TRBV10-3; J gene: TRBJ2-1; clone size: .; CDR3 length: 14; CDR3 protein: CAISETTSGTEQFF; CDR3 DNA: TGTGCCATCAGTGAGACGACTAGCGGGACTGAGCAGTTCTTC
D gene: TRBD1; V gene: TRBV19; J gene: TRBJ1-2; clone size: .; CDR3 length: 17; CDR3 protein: CASSPWDRGLKGRGYTF; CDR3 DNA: TGTGCCAGTAGTCCATGGGACAGGGGGCTAAAGGGTCGCGGCTACACCTTC
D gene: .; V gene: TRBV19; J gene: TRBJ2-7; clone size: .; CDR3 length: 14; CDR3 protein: CASSMGTGSYEQYF; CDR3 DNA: TGTGCCAGTAGTATGGGAACAGGTTCCTACGAGCAGTACTTC
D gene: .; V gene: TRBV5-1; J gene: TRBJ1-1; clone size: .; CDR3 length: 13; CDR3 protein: CASSFGGVTEAFF; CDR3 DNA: TGCGCCAGCAGCTTTGGGGGCGTAACTGAAGCTTTCTTT
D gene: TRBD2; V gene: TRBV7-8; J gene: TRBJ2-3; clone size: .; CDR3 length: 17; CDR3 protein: CASSSDGLAERTDTQYF; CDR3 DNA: TGTGCCAGCAGCTCAGATGGGCTAGCGGAGCGCACAGATACGCAGTATTTT
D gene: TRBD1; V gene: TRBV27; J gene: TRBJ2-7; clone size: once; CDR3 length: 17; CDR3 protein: CATQGGQGAEKWYEQYF; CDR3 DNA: TGTGCCACCCAGGGGGGACAGGGGGCTGAAAAGTGGTACGAGCAGTACTTC
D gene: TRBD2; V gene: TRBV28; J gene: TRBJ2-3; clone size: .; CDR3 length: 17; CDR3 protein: CASSLDIAGEGTDTQYF; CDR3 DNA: TGTGCCAGCAGTTTAGACATAGCGGGAGAGGGAACAGATACGCAGTATTTT
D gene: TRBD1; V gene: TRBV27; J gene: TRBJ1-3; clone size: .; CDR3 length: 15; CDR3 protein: CASGTRDSTGNTIYF; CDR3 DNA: TGTGCCAGCGGAACCCGGGACAGTACTGGAAACACCATATATTTT
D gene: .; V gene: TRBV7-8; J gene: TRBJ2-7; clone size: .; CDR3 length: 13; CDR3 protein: CASSLGRNYEQYF; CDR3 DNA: TGTGCCAGCAGCCTCGGACGGAACTACGAGCAGTACTTC
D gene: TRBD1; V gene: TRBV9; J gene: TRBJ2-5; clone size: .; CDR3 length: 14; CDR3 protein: CASSPRQGTETQYF; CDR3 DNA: TGTGCCAGCAGCCCCCGACAGGGAACGGAGACCCAGTACTTC
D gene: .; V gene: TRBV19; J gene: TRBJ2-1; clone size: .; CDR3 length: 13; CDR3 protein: CASTPSSYNEQFF; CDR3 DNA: TGTGCCAGTACCCCTAGCTCCTACAATGAGCAGTTCTTC
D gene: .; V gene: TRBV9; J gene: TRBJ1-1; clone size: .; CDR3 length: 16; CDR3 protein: CASSVAGSVISTEAFF; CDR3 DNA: TGTGCCAGCAGCGTAGCTGGGTCAGTCATATCCACTGAAGCTTTCTTT
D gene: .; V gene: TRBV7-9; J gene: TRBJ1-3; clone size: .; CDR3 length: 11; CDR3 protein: CASSPPRTIYF; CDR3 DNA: TGTGCCAGCAGCCCACCACGGACCATATATTTT
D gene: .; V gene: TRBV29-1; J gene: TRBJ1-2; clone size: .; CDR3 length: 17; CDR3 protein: CSVRVPPAEGPNYGYTF; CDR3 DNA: TGCAGCGTTCGAGTACCACCCGCCGAAGGCCCCAACTATGGCTACACCTTC
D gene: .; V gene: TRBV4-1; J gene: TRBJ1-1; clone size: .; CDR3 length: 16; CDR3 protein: CASSLRFQRRDTEAFF; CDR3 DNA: TGCGCCAGCAGCCTCAGATTTCAGAGAAGGGACACTGAAGCTTTCTTT
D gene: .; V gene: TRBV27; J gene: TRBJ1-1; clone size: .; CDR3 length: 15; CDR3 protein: CASSLSIRGNTEAFF; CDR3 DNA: TGTGCCAGCAGTTTATCGATCAGAGGGAACACTGAAGCTTTCTTT